The next 14 T cell receptor beta chains were all read from a single sample in a study of T cell repertoires in cytomegalovirus infection. TCRdb re-called the reads with MiXCR, one entry per CDR3 protein. The data contain around 180,000 distinct CDR3 sequences, about 21% of them singletons. Sequencing was done on a sample of PBMCs. These receptors were collected from a human donor in good health (CMV status not recorded). Some clones in this sample may be carry-over from other donors' samples.

The genes are TRBV10-3 and TRBJ1-2, with D unclear. Between the trimmed V and J ends, which lost 5 bases and 4 bases, there was a span of 17 bases. The CDR3 is 15 amino acids. Germline V CDR1 and CDR2: ENHRY, SYGVKD. In DNA, the CDR3 is TGTGCCATCAGTAGACCGGGCCCGGACTCCTATGGCTACACCTTC. Its translation is CAISRPGPDSYGYTF.

This clonotype occurred a few times. The V and J genes are TRBV28 and TRBJ2-7, with 7 bases that match TRBD1. Germline V lookup: CDR1 MDHEN, CDR2 SYDVKM. V trimming: 1 base; J trimming: 6 bases; junction bases outside the gene matches: 3. This CDR3 contains 13 residues. The CDR3 DNA sequence: TGTGCCAGCAGTTTATCGGCAGGGGGCGAGCAGTACTTC. Translating it yields CASSLSAGGEQYF.

Only a few counts were recorded for this clonotype. J is TRBJ2-3 and V is TRBV5-1; a weak D match, TRBD1 (6 bases). Germline V gene sequence: CDR1 SGHRS, CDR2 YFSETQ. The CDR3 consists of 15 residues. V gave up 0 bases and J gave up 1 base, with 9 bases separating them. In nucleotides, the CDR3 is TGCGCCAGCAGCTTGGGGCAGGGGCGCACAGATACGCAGTATTTT. Encoded protein: CASSLGQGRTDTQYF. The full variable domain, its missing parts supplied by reference TRBV5-1 and TRBJ2-3, is KAGVTQTPRYLIKTRGQQVTLSCSPISGHRSVSWYQQTPGQGLQFLFEYFSETQRNKGNFPGRFSGRQFSNSRSEMNVSTLELGDSALYLCASSLGQGRTDTQYFGPGTRLTVL.

J is TRBJ2-2 and V is TRBV7-8; D not resolved. Trimming cost V 3 bases and J 6 bases, with 14 bases left between them. The CDR3 has 15 amino acids. Germline V gene sequence: CDR1 SGHVS, CDR2 FQNEAQ. The CDR3 DNA is TGTGCCAGCAGCTTTCGACCGGGCCCGGCCGGGGAGCTGTTTTTT. It yields the protein CASSFRPGPAGELFF.

This clonotype was counted at least ten times. V usage is TRBV2 and J usage is TRBJ1-1; 8 bases match TRBD1. The CDR3 extends over 13 amino acids. Looked up from germline, CDR1 is SNHLY and CDR2 is FYNNEI. After removal of 6 bases from V and 5 bases from J, the junction contained 5 bases not matched to a gene. CDR3 amino acids: CASSEDRVTEAFF. CDR3 DNA sequence: TGTGCCAGCAGCGAGGACAGGGTGACTGAAGCTTTCTTT.

This clonotype appeared a few times. This sequence joins TRBV7-6 and TRBJ2-5; TRBD1 might be the D (6 bases). The CDR3 consists of 15 residues. Germline CDR1 SGHVS, CDR2 FNYEAQ. V dropped 5 bases and J dropped 2 bases, with 15 bases sitting between them. The CDR3 loop is CASSPQGTGQETQYF. The CDR3 DNA sequence: TGTGCCAGCAGCCCCCAGGGGACCGGACAAGAGACCCAGTACTTC.

There are many counts of this clonotype. The rearrangement links TRBV6-1 to TRBJ2-7, with 7 bases fitting TRBD2. Germline trimming cut 9 bases from V and 0 bases from J; bases unmatched to any gene: 5. The CDR3 covers 13 residues. Germline V gives CDR1 MNHNS, CDR2 SASEGT. This CDR3 is CASRGGSSYEQYF. CDR3 DNA sequence: TGTGCCAGTCGCGGGGGATCCTCCTACGAGCAGTACTTC.

This clonotype is labeled as medium-sized. The V gene is TRBV7-2, the J gene TRBJ2-2; a possible D gene is TRBD1 (5 bases). The CDR3 covers 16 residues. V was trimmed by 1 base and J by 2 bases, leaving 11 bases between them. Germline V gene sequence: CDR1 SGHTA, CDR2 FQGNSA. In DNA form, the CDR3 reads TGTGCCAGCAGCTTAGTAGGGGCAGCCAACACCGGGGAGCTGTTTTTT. Residues: CASSLVGAANTGELFF.

This clonotype showed up just a few times. This sequence joins TRBV6-6 and TRBJ2-5; the D gene could be TRBD1 or TRBD2 (6 bases each). Germline lookup yields CDR1 MNHNY and CDR2 SVGAGI (reference sequence). This CDR3 has 14 amino acids. Trimming took off 5 bases at V and 5 bases at J, with 15 bases between the two ends. This chain's CDR3 is CASSGTPGGETQYF. CDR3 in DNA: TGTGCCAGCAGTGGGACACCCGGAGGGGAGACCCAGTACTTC.

Details on this clonotype: This may stem from a read error, because a much larger clone lies one nucleotide away. Without the conserved terminal phenylalanine or tryptophan, this CDR3 likely stems from a read error. The chain employs TRBV7-3 and TRBJ1-4, with TRBD1 matching 9 bases. V dropped 5 bases and J dropped 2; count of bases not matched to a gene: 6. From germline, CDR1 is SGHTA and CDR2 FQGTGA. The CDR3 consists of 16 residues. CDR3 DNA sequence: TGTGCCAGCAGCCGGGACAGGGCGGTCACTAATGAAAAACTGTTTATT. It translates to CASSRDRAVTNEKLFI.

This clonotype has only a few counts. This chain joins TRBV7-9 and TRBJ1-2, with 8 bases matching TRBD1. CDR1 SEHNR and CDR2 FQNEAQ come from the germline V gene (reference sequence). The junction had 4 bases not matched to a gene; V was cut back by 4 bases and J by 3 bases. CDR3 length: 14 amino acids. The CDR3 is CASSSGTGYYGYTF. The CDR3, as DNA: TGTGCCAGCAGCTCAGGGACAGGCTACTATGGCTACACCTTC.

V gene TRBV19 combines with J gene TRBJ2-1; TRBD2 matches at 7 bases. V lost 3 bases and J lost 5; bases outside the gene matches: 4. The CDR3 spans 14 residues. Looked up from germline, CDR1 is LNHDA and CDR2 is SQIVND (reference sequence). CDR3 bases: TGTGCCAGTAGTATGAGCGGGATTAACAATGAGCAGTTCTTC. Its translation is CASSMSGINNEQFF.

The V call is TRBV19, the J call TRBJ1-5, with TRBD1 matching 7 bases. CDR1 LNHDA and CDR2 SQIVND come from the germline V gene (reference sequence). Trimming cost V 9 bases and J 4 bases; bases outside gene matches: 15. The CDR3 spans 16 residues. CDR3 amino acids: CASNRAGGWWNQPQHF. As DNA, the CDR3 is TGTGCCAGCAATAGGGCAGGGGGTTGGTGGAATCAGCCCCAGCATTTT.

This clonotype was detected a few times. The chain combines TRBV27 with TRBJ2-3; 13 bases agree with TRBD2. Germline V lookup: CDR1 MNHEY, CDR2 SMNVEV (reference sequence). The trim removed 6 bases at V and 0 bases at J, leaving 9 bases unmatched. The CDR3 covers 18 residues. DNA of the CDR3: TGTGCCAGCAGCTTTATGGGGGGACTAGCGGGGAGCACAGATACGCAGTATTTT. It encodes CASSFMGGLAGSTDTQYF.